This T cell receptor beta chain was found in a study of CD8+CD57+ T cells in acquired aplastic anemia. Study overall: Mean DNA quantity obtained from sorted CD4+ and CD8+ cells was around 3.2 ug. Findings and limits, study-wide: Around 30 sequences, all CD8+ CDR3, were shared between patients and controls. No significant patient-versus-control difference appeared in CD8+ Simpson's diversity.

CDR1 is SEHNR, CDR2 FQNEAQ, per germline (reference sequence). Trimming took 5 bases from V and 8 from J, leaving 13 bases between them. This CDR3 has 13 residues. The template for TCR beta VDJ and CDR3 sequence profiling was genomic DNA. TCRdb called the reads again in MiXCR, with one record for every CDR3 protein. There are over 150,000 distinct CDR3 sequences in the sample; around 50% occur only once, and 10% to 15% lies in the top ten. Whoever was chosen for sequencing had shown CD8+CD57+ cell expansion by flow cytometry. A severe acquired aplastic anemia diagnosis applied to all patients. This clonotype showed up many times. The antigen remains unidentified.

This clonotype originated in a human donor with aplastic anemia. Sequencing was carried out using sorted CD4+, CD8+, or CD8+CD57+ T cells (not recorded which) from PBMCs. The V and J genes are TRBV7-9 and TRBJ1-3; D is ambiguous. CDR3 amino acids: CASSRNVRDTIYF. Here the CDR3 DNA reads TGTGCCAGCAGCCGTAATGTGAGAGACACCATATATTTT.